These T cell receptor beta chains were read from a single sample in a study of blood T cell repertoires in COVID-19. TCRdb keeps only in-frame clones here, not all; method: immunoSEQ multiplex PCR. This table holds roughly 200,000 clones, approximately 86% found once. The sequenced sample was peripheral blood. These receptors came from a man aged 35-49 years with active or convalescent COVID-19. CDR3s include the opening cysteine and the closing phenylalanine or tryptophan. D genes are given only for firm matches. Clone size is shown for a subset of rows, as once, few, many or a class of expanded clone.

j_call,v_call,clone_size,d_call,cdr3_nt,cdr3_aa
TRBJ2-2,TRBV11-2,NA,NA,TGTGCCAGCAGCAGCTATAGAGGAGGGGAGCTGTTTTTT,CASSSYRGGELFF
TRBJ1-5,TRBV19,NA,NA,TGTGCCAGTAGTATAGTTTGGACAGCAGACAATCAGCCCCAGCATTTT,CASSIVWTADNQPQHF
TRBJ2-7,TRBV7-8,once,TRBD1,TGTGCCAGCAGCTTAGCCAGGGACAGGCCCTACGAGCAGTACTTC,CASSLARDRPYEQYF
TRBJ1-6,TRBV6-5,NA,TRBD1,TGTGCCAGCAGCCAACGGGACAGTGGGGGATCACCCCTCCACTTT,CASSQRDSGGSPLHF
TRBJ2-5,TRBV5-1,NA,NA,TGCGCCAGCAGCACACAAGAGACCCAGTACTTC,CASSTQETQYF
TRBJ1-2,TRBV15,NA,TRBD1,TGTGCCACCAGCAGTGGGACAGGGGGCGACTACACCTTC,CATSSGTGGDYTF
TRBJ2-3,TRBV12-3/TRBV12-4,once,TRBD1,TGTGCCAGCACCTTTGACAGGGCAGATACGCAGTATTTT,CASTFDRADTQYF
TRBJ2-7,TRBV3-1/TRBV3-2,NA,NA,TGTGCCAGCAGCCCAAGGAGTGCAAACTCCTACGAGCAGTACTTC,CASSPRSANSYEQYF
TRBJ2-3,TRBV7-6,NA,TRBD2,TGTGCCAGCAGGCCATATAGCGGGGGGGCCACAGATACGCAGTATTTT,CASRPYSGGATDTQYF
TRBJ1-1,TRBV6-1,NA,NA,TGTGCCAGCAGTGAAGGGTCAACATACACTGAAGCTTTCTTT,CASSEGSTYTEAFF
TRBJ2-5,TRBV5-4,NA,NA,TGTGCCAGCAGCCAATCTTCGAGGGGGGGCCGACAAGAGACCCAGTACTTC,CASSQSSRGGRQETQYF
TRBJ2-2,TRBV5-5,once,TRBD1,TGTGCCAGCAGCTTTTTGGACAGGGGACCGAACACCGGGGAGCTGTTTTTT,CASSFLDRGPNTGELFF
TRBJ2-2,TRBV7-2,NA,NA,TGTGCCAGCAGCGAGCGTTCTCGCACCGGGGAGCTGTTTTTT,CASSERSRTGELFF
TRBJ1-4,TRBV28,NA,NA,TGTGCCAGCAGTTCCACCAGGGCTGATGAAAAACTGTTTTTT,CASSSTRADEKLFF
TRBJ1-5,TRBV27,NA,NA,TGTGCCAGCAGTTGGGGGAGGGGGAATCAGCCCCAGCATTTT,CASSWGRGNQPQHF
TRBJ1-2,TRBV30,NA,NA,TGTGCCTGGCACTTGGCGGGGGCGGGTGGCTACACCTTC,CAWHLAGAGGYTF
TRBJ2-7,TRBV15,NA,TRBD1,TGTGCCACCAGCAACCGGGACAGGGGGTACGAGCAGTACTTC,CATSNRDRGYEQYF
TRBJ2-1,TRBV5-4,NA,TRBD2,TGTGCCATCCCATTGCGGACTAGCGGGGGCCGGGCTGGATACAATGAGCAGTTCTTC,CAIPLRTSGGRAGYNEQFF
TRBJ1-1,TRBV24-1,NA,NA,TGTGCCACCAGTGATTTCGGCCGGGGTGAAGCTTTCTTT,CATSDFGRGEAFF
TRBJ2-3,TRBV7-3,NA,NA,TGTGCCAGCAGCTCACCACACGGCCTGGGCCTTGTTGATACGCAGTATTTT,CASSSPHGLGLVDTQYF
TRBJ1-2,TRBV7-8,NA,NA,TGTGCCAGCAGCTTCCCCTACCTACGTGGCTACACCTTC,CASSFPYLRGYTF
TRBJ2-1,TRBV9,NA,NA,TGTGCCAGCAGCGCCCCTACAGACAATGAGCAGTTCTTC,CASSAPTDNEQFF
TRBJ1-5,TRBV21-1,NA,NA,TGTGCCAGCGGACAACCCCAGCATTTT,CASGQPQHF
TRBJ1-3,TRBV12-3/TRBV12-4,NA,NA,TGTGCCAGCACCTGGATAGGCGGGAACACCATATATTTT,CASTWIGGNTIYF
TRBJ2-7,TRBV25-1,NA,NA,TGTGCCAGCAGTGAGCCGGACAGCTCCTACGAGCAGTACTTC,CASSEPDSSYEQYF
TRBJ1-5,TRBV27,NA,NA,TGTGCCAGCAGTTTAGGCGGTAGCAATCAGCCCCAGCATTTT,CASSLGGSNQPQHF
TRBJ2-6,TRBV7-6,few,NA,TGTGCCAGCAGCTTAGTTTTTAGGACACCGAGCTCTGGGGCCAACGTCCTGACTTTC,CASSLVFRTPSSGANVLTF
TRBJ2-5,TRBV18,NA,TRBD1,TGTGCCAGCTCACTACAGGGGGCGCGTACACAAGAGACCCAGTACTTC,CASSLQGARTQETQYF
TRBJ2-5,TRBV24-1,NA,NA,TGTGCCACCAGTGATCCTCAGGACAGTGGGGAGACCCAGTACTTC,CATSDPQDSGETQYF
TRBJ1-4,TRBV5-6,NA,TRBD1,TGTGCCAGCAGCTCGCGCAGGGGGCTACCTAATGAAAAACTGTTTTTT,CASSSRRGLPNEKLFF
TRBJ1-4,TRBV15,NA,NA,TGTGCCACCAGCAGAGATAGTGCTAATAGTGAAAAACTGTTTTTT,CATSRDSANSEKLFF
TRBJ1-5,TRBV19,NA,NA,TGTGCCAGTAGTATAGACGGGCCCAGGGGCCTTAGCAATCAGCCCCAGCATTTT,CASSIDGPRGLSNQPQHF
TRBJ2-7,TRBV4-3,NA,NA,TGCGCCAGCAGCCAAGGGTCAGGGGAGACCTACGAGCAGTACTTC,CASSQGSGETYEQYF
TRBJ2-5,TRBV5-1,NA,TRBD2,TGCGCCAGCAGCACCGGGGGGGTGGAGACCCAGTACTTC,CASSTGGVETQYF
TRBJ1-2,TRBV2,NA,NA,TGTGCCAGCAGTGGGGCAGCGGACTCCTATGGCTACACCTTC,CASSGAADSYGYTF
TRBJ2-3,TRBV25-1,once,NA,TGTGCCAGCAGCCAAGCGATGGCTAGCACAGATACGCAGTATTTT,CASSQAMASTDTQYF
TRBJ2-5,TRBV19,NA,TRBD1,TGTGCCACTCAGGGGGAAGGTTCGAGAGAGACCCAGTACTTC,CATQGEGSRETQYF
TRBJ1-3,TRBV29-1,once,NA,TGCAGCGTTGAAGGCCGACTCTCTGGAAACACCATATATTTT,CSVEGRLSGNTIYF
TRBJ1-5,TRBV9,NA,NA,TGTGCCAGCAGCGTGGACGGGGATAGCAATCAGCCCCAGCATTTT,CASSVDGDSNQPQHF
TRBJ1-6,TRBV19,NA,NA,TGTGCCAGTAGTGTGGGGAGGTCACCCCTCCACTTT,CASSVGRSPLHF
TRBJ1-1,TRBV20-1,NA,TRBD1,TGCAGTGGAGCGGGACAGGCCCCTTTCTTT,CSGAGQAPFF
TRBJ2-6,TRBV2,NA,TRBD1,TGTGCCAGCAGTGAAGCAGGGGGCCCGGGGACCGTCCTGACTTTC,CASSEAGGPGTVLTF
TRBJ2-7,TRBV4-1,once,TRBD2,TGCGCCAGCAGCCCCGGGACTAGCGGGGGGGCGGGTGAGCAGTACTTC,CASSPGTSGGAGEQYF
TRBJ2-5,TRBV12-5,NA,TRBD2,TGTGCTAGTGGTTTGCCCCTGGGGGGGGAGACCCAGTACTTC,CASGLPLGGETQYF
TRBJ2-2,TRBV7-9,NA,TRBD1,TGTGCCAGCAGCTTACAGGGGGCGCCCGGGGAGCTGTTTTTT,CASSLQGAPGELFF
TRBJ2-2,TRBV29-1,NA,TRBD2,TGCAGCGCGGCGTTGGGCGGGGGGGCCAACGGGGAGCTGTTTTTT,CSAALGGGANGELFF
TRBJ2-2,TRBV5-1,NA,NA,TGCGCCAGCAGCTTGAATCCGGCGGGGGCGGCGAACACCGGGGAGCTGTTTTTT,CASSLNPAGAANTGELFF
TRBJ2-2,TRBV7-9,NA,TRBD1,TGTGCCAGCAGCCCAGGACAGGGGAACACCGGGGAGCTGTTTTTT,CASSPGQGNTGELFF
TRBJ1-1,TRBV6-2/TRBV6-3,NA,NA,TGTGCCAGCAGCGCAGGGGCTGAACACACTGAAGCTTTCTTT,CASSAGAEHTEAFF
TRBJ2-7,TRBV7-3,NA,NA,TGTGCCAGCAGCCCGGGACTCAGCGGCGAGCAGTACTTC,CASSPGLSGEQYF